The sequence of this TCR beta chain was determined in a study of blood T cell repertoires in COVID-19. Libraries were prepared by immunoSEQ multiplex PCR; TCRdb keeps only in-frame clonotypes and omits some of them. The profile shows roughly 330,000 clones, more than 70% of them singletons. Deletions cut 4 bases from V and 0 bases from J, with 7 bases between. The CDR3 spans 14 residues. Germline CDR1 is KGHSH and CDR2 is LQKENI. This TCR was recovered from a woman in her fifties or sixties with acute or convalescent COVID-19. V usage is TRBV18 and J usage is TRBJ2-1; D ambiguous. Sequencing input: peripheral blood. CDR3 protein: CASSQQSSYNEQFF. The DNA of the CDR3 is TGTGCCAGCTCACAGCAAAGCTCCTACAATGAGCAGTTCTTC.